The 26 T cell receptor beta chains below all came from one sample that was sequenced in a study of cytomegalovirus exposure and HLA in healthy donors. Vbeta (60) and Jbeta (13) primers were used in the PCR. The table came from immunoSEQ multiplex PCR; TCRdb's copy has only in-frame clones and leaves some out. Here the sample spans roughly 110,000 clones, over 60% being singletons. Sequencing input: PBMCs. All receptors come from a woman between 45 and 65 years old in good health and CMV-seropositive.

The chain employs TRBV5-1 and TRBJ2-7; 7 bases align to TRBD1. V lost 3 bases and J lost 4; bases outside the gene matches: 13. Germline V gene sequence: CDR1 SGHRS, CDR2 YFSETQ. The CDR3 has 16 amino acids. CDR3 amino acids: CASSWTSGTAYYEQYF. In DNA, the CDR3 is TGCGCCAGCAGCTGGACCTCCGGGACAGCATATTACGAGCAGTACTTC.

This sequence joins TRBV6-1 and TRBJ1-2; 9 nucleotides line up with TRBD1. The CDR3 is 18 amino acids. Germline-derived CDR1 and CDR2 are MNHNS and SASEGT. V was clipped by 0 bases and J by 7 bases; unmatched bases: 15. The CDR3 nucleotides are TGTGCCAGCAGTGAAGCGCTTCCTTCGGGGACAGGGTACGGTGGCTACACCTTC. Its protein product is CASSEALPSGTGYGGYTF.

V and J are TRBV6-1 and TRBJ2-3, with no clear D. V lost 7 bases and J 7 bases, leaving 15 bases between the germline ends. The CDR3 covers 13 residues. CDR1 is MNHNS, CDR2 SASEGT, per germline. CDR3 sequence reads: CASIVPISYTQYF. As DNA, the CDR3 is TGTGCCAGCATAGTCCCGATCTCCTATACGCAGTATTTT.

This clone was observed a single time. This chain connects TRBV10-3 to TRBJ2-3; 12 positions match TRBD2. Germline V lookup: CDR1 ENHRY, CDR2 SYGVKD. Losses at the gene ends were 3 bases for V and 3 bases for J; bases not matched to a gene: 13. CDR3 length equals 19 residues. CDR3 DNA sequence: TGTGCCATCAGTGACTATACGACTAGCGGGGGCCCATTTACAGATACGCAGTATTTT. Its translation is CAISDYTTSGGPFTDTQYF.

The CDR3 loop reads CASSPLRGSYNEQFF. CDR3 bases: TGTGCCAGCAGCCCCCTGCGGGGGTCCTACAATGAGCAGTTCTTC. The chain carries TRBV11-3 and TRBJ2-1; 7 nucleotides align to TRBD2. Trimming at V came to 5 bases and at J to 1 base, leaving 5 bases not matched to a gene. The CDR3 spans 15 residues. Germline CDR1 is SGHNT and CDR2 is YENEEA. The entire variable domain, with the rest obtained from reference TRBV11-3 and TRBJ2-1, is as follows: EAGVVQSPRYKIIEKKQPVAFWCNPISGHNTLYWYLQNLGQGPELLIRYENEEAVDDSQLPKDRFSAERLKGVDSTLKIQPAELGDSAVYLCASSPLRGSYNEQFFGPGTRLTVL.

The V and J genes are TRBV19 and TRBJ1-2; 7 nucleotides match TRBD1. CDR3 length equals 16 residues. The V and J ends lost 3 bases and 8 bases, in that order; junction bases with no gene match: 15. Germline values: CDR1 LNHDA, CDR2 SQIVND (reference sequence). The CDR3 here is CASSMVRDSGPKGYTF. CDR3 bases: TGTGCCAGTAGTATGGTCCGGGACAGCGGCCCGAAAGGCTACACCTTC.

The chain is built from TRBV7-9 and TRBJ1-1, with 7 bases identical to TRBD1. The CDR3 covers 14 residues. The ends lost 5 bases at V and 5 bases at J; junction bases unmatched: 8. CDR1 is SEHNR, CDR2 FQNEAQ, per germline (reference sequence). In DNA form, the CDR3 reads TGTGCCAGCAGCAACAGGGGCGGGTGGACTGAAGCTTTCTTT. This translates into CASSNRGGWTEAFF.

This clone was recorded a few times. The chain recombines TRBV7-8 with TRBJ2-3; 7 positions match TRBD2. V lost 5 bases, J lost 0 bases, and 17 bases stayed unmatched. This CDR3 comprises 19 residues. Germline CDR1 is SGHVS and CDR2 is FQNEAQ. The chain's CDR3 is CASSHRGSGVFSSTDTQYF. The CDR3 bases are TGTGCCAGCAGCCATCGTGGGAGCGGGGTATTCTCTAGCACAGATACGCAGTATTTT.

As DNA, the CDR3 is TGTGCCAGCAGCTTCCGGGACAGGGGGCAAGGTCCCTCAACCGATACGCAGTATTTT. The encoded protein is CASSFRDRGQGPSTDTQYF. J is TRBJ2-3 and V is TRBV21-1; TRBD1, the table's D call, was not compared with the DNA. TRBV21-1 is a pseudogene segment. The CDR3 sequence is 19 residues long.

This chain uses TRBV2 with TRBJ1-5, with D possibly matching TRBD1 (6 bases). Germline lookup yields CDR1 SNHLY and CDR2 FYNNEI. The CDR3 extends over 15 amino acids. V lost 5 bases, J lost 2 bases, and 13 bases lay in between. CDR3 coding DNA: TGTGCCAGCAGTAGTGGGGGCTGGGGCAATCAGCCCCAGCATTTT. Its protein product is CASSSGGWGNQPQHF.

V and J are TRBV28 and TRBJ2-5; D uncertain. The CDR3 has 15 amino acids. The germline CDR1 and CDR2 sequences are MDHEN and SYDVKM. V dropped 3 bases and J dropped 2 bases, with 13 bases sitting between them. The CDR3 DNA reads TGTGCCAGCAGTTTCAAGTCCGAACTACAAGAGACCCAGTACTTC. Its protein is CASSFKSELQETQYF.

The J gene is TRBJ1-5, the V gene TRBV6-5; TRBD1 might be the D (5 bases). V was clipped by 10 bases and J by 3 bases, with 19 bases between them. The CDR3 extends over 15 amino acids. CDR1 and CDR2 from the germline V gene are MNHEY and SVGAGI. The CDR3 region has the DNA TGTGCCACCAGACGGGGGTCCTCCTCCAATCAGCCCCAGCATTTT. Translating it yields CATRRGSSSNQPQHF.

Sample share makes this clone medium-sized (0.01 to 0.1%). This chain connects TRBV6-1 to TRBJ1-2; the D is unclear. The V end lost 7 bases, the J end lost 7 bases, and 19 bases lay between the germline ends. Germline loops: CDR1 MNHNS, CDR2 SASEGT. This CDR3 is built from 14 residues. CDR3 in amino acids: CASIPGVQTGGYTF. CDR3 bases: TGTGCCAGCATTCCCGGGGTCCAGACTGGTGGCTACACCTTC.

The chain uses TRBV27 and TRBJ2-1; D might be TRBD1 (5 bases). Germline CDR1 MNHEY, CDR2 SMNVEV (reference sequence). V was trimmed by 7 bases and J by 5 bases, leaving 18 bases between them. The CDR3 runs 15 residues. CDR3 in DNA: TGTGCCAGCAAACCGCTTGGGGCTCAGCACAATGAGCAGTTCTTC. This sequence encodes CASKPLGAQHNEQFF.

The rearrangement links TRBV28 to TRBJ1-1; D gene unclear. The CDR3 totals 14 residues. The germline CDR1 and CDR2 sequences are MDHEN and SYDVKM. Trimming pared 3 bases from V and 1 base from J, leaving 9 bases between. The CDR3 region is CASSFLDKNTEAFF. The CDR3 DNA is TGTGCCAGCAGTTTCCTTGACAAGAACACTGAAGCTTTCTTT. Looking up the rest from reference TRBV28 and TRBJ1-1 gives the full variable domain: DVKVTQSSRYLVKRTGEKVFLECVQDMDHENMFWYRQDPGLGLRLIYFSYDVKMKEKGDIPEGYSVSREKKERFSLILESASTNQTSMYLCASSFLDKNTEAFFGQGTRLTVV.

This clone was found once. The V call is TRBV19, the J call TRBJ1-2; TRBD1 agrees at 10 bases. The CDR3 consists of 14 residues. V was clipped by 5 bases and J by 7 bases; unmatched bases: 7. The germline V gene encodes CDR1 LNHDA and CDR2 SQIVND (reference sequence). CDR3 coding DNA: TGTGCCAGTAGTGATGACAGGGGGCTCCCTGGCTACACCTTC. This encodes CASSDDRGLPGYTF.

The V and J genes are TRBV6-4 and TRBJ2-3; 8 bases map to TRBD2. The trim removed 4 bases at V and 5 bases at J, leaving 5 bases unmatched. The germline V gene has CDR1 MRHNA and CDR2 SNTAGT. The CDR3 extends over 14 amino acids. In DNA form, the CDR3 reads TGTGCCAGCAGTGCGGGACTAGAGGGAGATACGCAGTATTTT. Encoded protein: CASSAGLEGDTQYF.

The rearrangement joins TRBV5-1 to TRBJ2-1, with D possibly being TRBD1 (6 bases). Germline V gene sequence: CDR1 SGHRS, CDR2 YFSETQ. The CDR3 contains 14 residues. The ends were cut back, 0 bases at V and 3 bases at J, with 7 bases in the middle. Here the CDR3 DNA reads TGCGCCAGCAGCTTGGGACAGGTCTACAATGAGCAGTTCTTC. This encodes CASSLGQVYNEQFF.

On this clone itself: A read error may produce the germline difference seen at one junction end. This sequence joins TRBV7-9 and TRBJ1-5, with D possibly being TRBD1 (6 bases). Germline-derived CDR1 and CDR2 are SEHNR and FQNEAQ (reference sequence). The CDR3 runs 13 residues. The CDR3 sequence is CSSSLDPTGPQHF. In DNA, the CDR3 is TGTTCCAGCAGCTTAGACCCGACAGGACCCCAGCATTTT.

The genes are TRBV9 and TRBJ2-3; the D gene is possibly TRBD1 (5 bases). Trimming took off 0 bases at V and 5 bases at J, with 7 bases between the two ends. The CDR3 sequence is 13 residues long. From germline, CDR1 is SGDLS and CDR2 YYNGEE. The CDR3 DNA reads as TGTGCCAGCAGCGTAGTACAGGAAGATACGCAGTATTTT. Its protein product is CASSVVQEDTQYF. The full variable domain, completed using reference TRBV9 and TRBJ2-3, is DSGVTQTPKHLITATGQRVTLRCSPRSGDLSVYWYQQSLDQGLQFLIQYYNGEERAKGNILERFSAQQFPDLHSELNLSSLELGDSALYFCASSVVQEDTQYFGPGTRLTVL.

The chain joins TRBV18 to TRBJ1-2, with D uncertain. Trimming took off 0 bases at V and 1 base at J, with 12 bases between the two ends. The CDR3 runs to 16 residues. The V gene's germline CDR1 is KGHSH and CDR2 LQKENI. CDR3 loop: CASSPPRGGSNYGYTF. CDR3 DNA: TGTGCCAGCTCACCACCCCGGGGAGGGAGTAACTATGGCTACACCTTC.

The chain's CDR3 is CASSQDLLAGVTDTQYF. As DNA, the CDR3 is TGTGCCAGCAGCCAAGATCTACTAGCGGGGGTTACAGATACGCAGTATTTT. The chain is built from TRBV4-2 and TRBJ2-3, with TRBD2 matching over 11 bases. The V gene end was trimmed by 0 bases and the J gene end by 3 bases; junction bases not matched to a gene: 5. CDR1 and CDR2 (germline): LGHNA, YNFKEQ. The CDR3 spans 17 residues.

The rearrangement joins TRBV30 to TRBJ1-2, with D tentatively TRBD1 (5 bases). The CDR3 contains 12 residues. V lost 1 base and J lost 8, with 11 bases in between. From germline, CDR1 is GTSNPN and CDR2 SVGIG (reference sequence). CDR3 nucleotide sequence: TGTGCCTGGAGTGAACAGGCGTCCGGCTACACCTTC. Protein: CAWSEQASGYTF.

With regard to this clone: The same CDR3 can be traced to other DNA sequences in this sample. J is TRBJ1-5 and V is TRBV25-1; 7 bases agree with TRBD1. The V gene end was trimmed by 1 base and the J gene end by 6 bases; junction bases not matched to a gene: 6. CDR1 is MGHDK, CDR2 SYGVNS, per germline. The CDR3 is 15 amino acids. CDR3: CASSESGRGVQPQHF. For the CDR3, the DNA is TGTGCCAGCAGTGAATCCGGCAGGGGGGTTCAGCCCCAGCATTTT.

The chain combines TRBV19 with TRBJ1-1, with D possibly matching TRBD1 (6 bases). Trimming stripped 0 bases from V and 2 bases from J, with 13 bases between. The CDR3 is 16 residues long. In germline, CDR1 is LNHDA, CDR2 SQIVND (reference sequence). Written as DNA, the CDR3 is TGTGCCAGTAGTATAGAACAGGGAATCGGCAACACTGAAGCTTTCTTT. This codes for CASSIEQGIGNTEAFF.

The chain is built from TRBV7-9 and TRBJ1-5; tentative D call: TRBD1 (5 bases). The CDR3 sequence is 14 residues long. Germline lookup yields CDR1 SEHNR and CDR2 FQNEAQ (reference sequence). V was shortened by 3 bases and J by 0 bases, with 6 bases between the two germline ends. CDR3 in amino acids: CASSFRDSNQPQHF. In DNA, the CDR3 is TGTGCCAGCAGCTTCAGGGATAGCAATCAGCCCCAGCATTTT.